The rows below give T cell receptor beta chains drawn from one sample of a study of kidney transplant recipient with SARS-CoV-2 infection. Via MiXCR, TCRdb re-called the reads, giving one row per CDR3 protein. Of 200,000 to 250,000 distinct CDR3 sequences listed, roughly 26% were seen once; the top ten hold under 9.5%. The sample consisted of a blood sample, taken at baseline and on day 111 from a kidney transplant recipient. All receptors come from a male patient in his thirties who had COVID-19 and was a kidney transplant recipient. The graft donor may be the source of some T cells. Each CDR3 is given with its conserved first and last residue. The D gene is left open where the match is weak. Size is stated for part of the rows, as once, few or many counts, or as a class when the clone is expanded.

>TRBJ1-2|NA|TRBV9|many
TGTGCCAGCAGCGTAGCTGAAGGGTCTAACTATGGCTACACCTTC
CASSVAEGSNYGYTF
>TRBJ2-6|TRBD1|TRBV6-6|many
TGTGCCAGCAGTTTGACAGGGTCTGGGGCCAACGTCCTGACTTTC
CASSLTGSGANVLTF
>TRBJ1-6|NA|TRBV21-1|NA
TGTGCCAGCGGCATAGGGGGCAAAGGTAATTCACCCCTCCACTTT
CASGIGGKGNSPLHF
>TRBJ1-2|TRBD1|TRBV28|many
TGTGCCAGCAGTGATAGGACAGGATTCTATGGCTACACCTTC
CASSDRTGFYGYTF
>TRBJ2-2|NA|TRBV3-1|many
TGTGCCAGCAGCAATGGGGTTCCCATTTCAGGCTTGACCGGGGAGCTGTTTTTT
CASSNGVPISGLTGELFF
>TRBJ2-1|TRBD2|TRBV3-1|few
TGTGCCAGCAGCCATCAAAGCGGGAGGACCGACTCGGGTGAGCAGTTCTTC
CASSHQSGRTDSGEQFF
>TRBJ1-2|NA|TRBV7-9|NA
TGTGCCAGCAGCGGAATGCAATACCATGGAAAGACCTATGGCTACACCTTC
CASSGMQYHGKTYGYTF
>TRBJ2-3|NA|TRBV5-6|NA
TGTGCCAGCAGCCTTCGAGCAGGGACAGATACGCAGTATTTT
CASSLRAGTDTQYF
>TRBJ2-5|TRBD2|TRBV12-3/TRBV12-4|many
TGTGCCAGCAGTTTTGGGACTATCTCCCAAGAGACCCAGTACTTC
CASSFGTISQETQYF
>TRBJ1-2|NA|TRBV12-3/TRBV12-4|many
TGTGCCAGCAGTCAACCAACCAGCTTCCGAAAGACCTATGGCTACACCTTC
CASSQPTSFRKTYGYTF
>TRBJ1-2|NA|TRBV15|NA
TGTGCCACCAGCGTACTACAAAGGTGTGGAAAGACCTATGACTACACCTTC
CATSVLQRCGKTYDYTF
>TRBJ2-7|NA|TRBV5-4|many
TGTGCCAGCAGCTTTGGCGCCAGGGCCTCCTACGAGCAGTACTTC
CASSFGARASYEQYF
>TRBJ1-1|NA|TRBV20-1|many
TGCAGTGTCCGCGGGCGGTGGAACACTGAAGCTTTCTTT
CSVRGRWNTEAFF
>TRBJ1-4|NA|TRBV2|many
TGTGCCAGCAGAGACCCAGAGATAACTAATGAAAAACTGTTTTTT
CASRDPEITNEKLFF
>TRBJ1-2|NA|TRBV15|many
TGTGCCACCAGCAGAGCTCTAAGGTGTGGAAAGACCTATGGCTACACCTTC
CATSRALRCGKTYGYTF
>TRBJ2-7|NA|TRBV30|many
TGTGCCTGGAGTCCTTTCCAGGGCGGAGCGGAGTACTTC
CAWSPFQGGAEYF
>TRBJ1-2|NA|TRBV15|many
TGTGCCACCAGCGTCGGTTTAAGGTGTGGAAAGACCTATGGCTACACCTTC
CATSVGLRCGKTYGYTF
>TRBJ1-2|TRBD1|TRBV7-9|NA
TGTGCCCGCAGCTTAAGGGCAGGGGGGGCCTCTAACTATGGCTACACCTTC
CARSLRAGGASNYGYTF
>TRBJ2-2|NA|TRBV9|many
TGTGCCAGCAGCCCGTTGACAGGTACCGGGGAGCTGTTTTTT
CASSPLTGTGELFF
>TRBJ2-7|NA|TRBV11-1|many
TGTGCCAGCAGCCCAAGACAGAGCTCCTACGAGCAGTACTTC
CASSPRQSSYEQYF
>TRBJ1-2|NA|TRBV7-1|many
TGTGCCAGCAGCATCTGCTATCACGAGGGAAAGACCTATGGCTACACCTTC
CASSICYHEGKTYGYTF
>TRBJ1-2|NA|TRBV16|many
TGTGCCAGCAGCCCTAGTCGGGTCGTTAGAAAGACCTATGGCTACACCTTC
CASSPSRVVRKTYGYTF
>TRBJ2-1|TRBD2|TRBV19|NA
TGTGCCAGTAGTAGGACTAGCGGGAGCGCCTACAATGAGCAGTTCTTC
CASSRTSGSAYNEQFF
>TRBJ1-2|TRBD1|TRBV12-3/TRBV12-4|many
TGTGCCAGCAGTTTAGGACAGGGTAAAGGCTACACCTTC
CASSLGQGKGYTF
>TRBJ2-2|TRBD1|TRBV20-1|many
TGCAGTGCTAGAAAAACAGGGGGCCCCACCGGGGAGCTGTTTTTT
CSARKTGGPTGELFF
>TRBJ2-7|NA|TRBV6-2/TRBV6-3|many
TGTGCCAGCAGTTACAGGGCCGTACGCTACGAGCAGTACTTC
CASSYRAVRYEQYF
>TRBJ1-2|NA|TRBV12-3/TRBV12-4|once
TGTGCCAGCAGTGTTCTAGTCACAGGAAAGACCTATGGCTACACCTTC
CASSVLVTGKTYGYTF
>TRBJ1-2|NA|TRBV12-3/TRBV12-4|many
TGTGCCAGCACGGTGGGTGGGGGGGGTTATGGCTACACCTTC
CASTVGGGGYGYTF
>TRBJ2-1|NA|TRBV19|NA
TGTGCCAGTAGCCCCTCGACTAGTCGGCAGTTCTTC
CASSPSTSRQFF
>TRBJ2-3|TRBD2|TRBV5-1|many
TGCGCCAGCAGCTCGCTAGCGGGAGCCGTAGATACGCAGTATTTT
CASSSLAGAVDTQYF
>TRBJ1-3|NA|TRBV6-2/TRBV6-3|NA
TGTGCCAGCAGTTATACTTCCGGAAGCTCTAGAAACACCATATATTTT
CASSYTSGSSRNTIYF
>TRBJ2-7|TRBD1|TRBV29-1|many
TGCAGCGTTGAAATGGACAGGGGTACCTACGAGCAGTACTTC
CSVEMDRGTYEQYF
>TRBJ1-4|TRBD1|TRBV5-1|many
TGCGCCAGCAGCCGCGGACAGGGGAGAGATGAAAAACTGTTTTTT
CASSRGQGRDEKLFF
>TRBJ2-7|TRBD2|TRBV6-2/TRBV6-3|many
TGTGCCAGCAGTTACTCTAGCGGGAGCATTGAGCAGTACTTC
CASSYSSGSIEQYF
>TRBJ2-1|TRBD1|TRBV23-1|many
TGCGCCAGCAGTCAAAATCGGCGGTCGGGACAGAGTTACAATGAGCAGTTCTTC
CASSQNRRSGQSYNEQFF
>TRBJ1-6|NA|TRBV6-5|many
TGTGCCAGCAGTTACTTCCAGGGCTCCTATAATTCACCCCTCCACTTT
CASSYFQGSYNSPLHF
>TRBJ1-2|NA|TRBV10-1|many
TGCGCCAGCAGTTGCTCTAAAAGATCGCGAAAGACCTATGGCTACACCTTC
CASSCSKRSRKTYGYTF
>TRBJ1-2|NA|TRBV7-7|many
TGTGCCAGCAGCGAGGCGCCTAAGTGCCGAAAGACCTATGGCTACACCTTC
CASSEAPKCRKTYGYTF
>TRBJ2-3|TRBD2|TRBV5-1|NA
TGCGCCAGCAGCTTCAGTATAGCGGGGGGTGGCGATACGCAGTATTTT
CASSFSIAGGGDTQYF
>TRBJ1-1|TRBD1|TRBV30|NA
TGTGCCTGGACCCAGACAGGGGGTTCTGAAGCTTTCTTT
CAWTQTGGSEAFF
>TRBJ1-2|NA|TRBV20-1|many
TGCAGTGCTAGTGCGGGCTACACCTTC
CSASAGYTF
>TRBJ1-5|TRBD1|TRBV28|many
TGTGCCAGCAGTCTAACAGGGGCCAATCAGCCCCAGCATTTT
CASSLTGANQPQHF
>TRBJ2-1|NA|TRBV19|NA
TGTGCCAGTAAGGACTACCACTCCTACAATGAGCAGTTCTTC
CASKDYHSYNEQFF
>TRBJ1-1|NA|TRBV20-1|few
TGCAGTGCTAGGGGCATGGGAAGCATGAACACTGAAGCTTTCTTT
CSARGMGSMNTEAFF
>TRBJ1-2|NA|TRBV12-3/TRBV12-4|many
TGTGCCAGCAGTATAAAGAGCAGCTTCCGAAAGACCTATGGCTACACCTTC
CASSIKSSFRKTYGYTF
>TRBJ2-3|NA|TRBV24-1|few
TGTGCCACCAGTGAAGGAGGTGGGCCGGGAGATACGCAGTATTTT
CATSEGGGPGDTQYF
>TRBJ2-2|TRBD2|TRBV2|many
TGTGCCAGCAGGGGGACTAGCGGTCGAGGTGGGGAGCTGTTTTTT
CASRGTSGRGGELFF
>TRBJ2-3|NA|TRBV5-1|many
TGCGCCAGCAGCTTGGTAGGGCTAGCTAGCACAGATACGCAGTATTTT
CASSLVGLASTDTQYF
>TRBJ1-2|NA|TRBV5-7|NA
TGTGCCAGCCCCTATTCTCTTGCGCGAAAGACCTATGGCTACACCTTC
CASPYSLARKTYGYTF
>TRBJ2-7|NA|TRBV12-3/TRBV12-4|once
TGTGCCACCAGTTTGGGGACAAAATACGAGCAGTACTTC
CATSLGTKYEQYF
>TRBJ2-1|NA|TRBV5-1|NA
TGCGCCAGCAGCCAGTGGGGCGACACTGAATACAATGAGCAGTTCTTC
CASSQWGDTEYNEQFF
>TRBJ1-1|NA|TRBV6-5|many
TGTGCCAGCAGCTATCTTAGTGCCACTGAAGCTTTCTTT
CASSYLSATEAFF
>TRBJ1-3|TRBD1|TRBV10-3|many
TGTGCCATCAAGAGGGGACAGGGGATCTCTGGAAACACCATATATTTT
CAIKRGQGISGNTIYF
>TRBJ1-3|NA|TRBV12-3/TRBV12-4|many
TGTGCCAGCAGTTTCCACTCTGGAAACACCATATATTTT
CASSFHSGNTIYF
>TRBJ1-2|NA|TRBV19|many
TGTGCCAGTAGTGTGATCTGGACAAATCGAAAGACCTATGGCTACACCTTC
CASSVIWTNRKTYGYTF